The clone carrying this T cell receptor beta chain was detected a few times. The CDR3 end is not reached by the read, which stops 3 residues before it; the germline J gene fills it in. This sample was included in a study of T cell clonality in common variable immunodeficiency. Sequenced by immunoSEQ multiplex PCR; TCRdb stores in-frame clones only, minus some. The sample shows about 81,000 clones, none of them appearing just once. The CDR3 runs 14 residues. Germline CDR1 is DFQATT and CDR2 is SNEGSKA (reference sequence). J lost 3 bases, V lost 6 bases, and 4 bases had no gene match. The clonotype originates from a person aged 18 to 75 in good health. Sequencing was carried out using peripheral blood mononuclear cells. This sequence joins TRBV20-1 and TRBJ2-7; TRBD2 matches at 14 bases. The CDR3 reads CSAPGTSGSYEQYF. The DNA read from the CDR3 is TGCAGTGCACCAGGGACTAGCGGGAGCTACGAG.